What follows are 21 T cell receptor beta chains derived from one specimen sequenced in a study of cytomegalovirus exposure and HLA in healthy donors. The primer mix had 60 Vbeta and 13 Jbeta primers. Here immunoSEQ multiplex PCR was the method, and the copy in TCRdb shows in-frame clones only, minus some. The top ten hold 0.8% of the sample, which has 200,000 or so clones, roughly 80% seen once. Material: PBMCs. All receptors derive from a woman aged 18-29 years in good health and CMV-seronegative.

The chain couples TRBV5-1 to TRBJ2-3, with 7 bases lining up with TRBD2. Germline trimming cut 8 bases from V and 5 bases from J; bases unmatched to any gene: 17. The CDR3 covers 16 residues. The germline CDR1 and CDR2 sequences are SGHRS and YFSETQ. As DNA, the CDR3 is TGCGCCAGTAACTGGGGTGATGCGGGAGTGGGAGATACGCAGTATTTT. This translates into CASNWGDAGVGDTQYF.

As to this clone: At one boundary the junction diverges from the germline segment, which might be a read error. The CDR3 region has the DNA TGTGCCAGCAGCTTAAGGGACTACGATGAGCAGTTCTTC. Protein: CASSLRDYDEQFF. V is TRBV5-6 and J is TRBJ2-1, with 7 bases aligning to TRBD2. The CDR3 is 13 residues long. CDR1 and CDR2 (germline): SGHDT, YYEEEE. Looking up the rest from reference TRBV5-6 and TRBJ2-1 gives the full variable domain: DAGVTQSPTHLIKTRGQQVTLRCSPKSGHDTVSWYQQALGQGPQFIFQYYEEEERQRGNFPDRFSGHQFPNYSSELNVNALLLGDSALYLCASSLRDYDEQFFGPGTRLTVL.

The sample holds one count of this clone. The chain combines TRBV5-4 with TRBJ2-5, with a tentative D call TRBD2 (5 bases). The CDR3 is 15 amino acids. V lost 7 bases, J lost 1 base, and 17 bases lay in between. Germline loops: CDR1 SGHNT, CDR2 YYREEE (reference sequence). The chain's CDR3 is CASGVAGTPQETQYF. CDR3 DNA sequence: TGTGCCAGCGGTGTGGCGGGTACTCCCCAAGAGACCCAGTACTTC.

The V gene is TRBV6-1, the J gene TRBJ2-7, with D tentatively TRBD2 (6 bases). Germline values: CDR1 MNHNS, CDR2 SASEGT. V was trimmed by 8 bases and J by 2 bases, leaving 13 bases between them. The CDR3 has 13 amino acids. CDR3 region: CASEGGVTYEQYF. The CDR3 coding sequence is TGTGCCAGCGAGGGCGGGGTAACCTACGAGCAGTACTTC.

V is TRBV5-1 and J is TRBJ2-3, with TRBD2 matching over 10 bases. The ends lost 7 bases at V and 0 bases at J; junction bases unmatched: 5. CDR3 size: 15 residues. CDR1 and CDR2 from the germline V gene are SGHRS and YFSETQ. CDR3 sequence reads: CASLRLAGSTDTQYF. CDR3 sequence (DNA): TGCGCCAGCCTTAGACTAGCGGGTAGCACAGATACGCAGTATTTT.

The genes are TRBV2 and TRBJ1-1, with a tentative D call TRBD1 (5 bases). The germline V gene encodes CDR1 SNHLY and CDR2 FYNNEI. This CDR3 spans 14 amino acids. Between the trimmed V and J ends, which lost 9 bases and 0 bases, there was a span of 14 bases. This chain's CDR3 is CASPGGGVNTEAFF. The CDR3 DNA follows: TGTGCCAGTCCCGGGGGGGGTGTGAACACTGAAGCTTTCTTT.

This chain connects TRBV27 to TRBJ1-4; D uncertain. CDR3 size: 15 residues. V lost 2 bases and J lost 4, with 11 bases in between. Germline V lookup: CDR1 MNHEY, CDR2 SMNVEV (reference sequence). The CDR3 DNA sequence: TGTGCCAGCAGTTTAGATTGGCGGATTAATGAAAAACTGTTTTTT. This codes for CASSLDWRINEKLFF.

J is TRBJ1-6 and V is TRBV27; D may be TRBD1 (6 bases). CDR3 length: 16 residues. Germline CDR1 MNHEY, CDR2 SMNVEV (reference sequence). Between the trimmed V and J ends, which lost 6 bases and 8 bases, there was a span of 20 bases. The CDR3 DNA is TGTGCCAGCAGACTCCCGGGACACCCATCCCATTCACCCCTCCACTTT. This translates into CASRLPGHPSHSPLHF.

The V call is TRBV28, the J call TRBJ1-3, with 9 bases that match TRBD1. The germline gives CDR1 MDHEN, CDR2 SYDVKM. The CDR3 totals 14 residues. V lost 6 bases, J lost 8 bases, and 8 bases stayed unmatched. The CDR3 reads CASSLGTGLDTIYF. Written as DNA, the CDR3 is TGTGCCAGCAGCCTCGGGACAGGGTTAGACACCATATATTTT.

This clone was found a few times. This chain uses TRBV5-1 with TRBJ2-1; D is unclear. Trimming took 3 bases from V and 7 from J, leaving 14 bases between them. Germline V CDR1 and CDR2: SGHRS, YFSETQ. The CDR3 contains 14 residues. In DNA form, the CDR3 reads TGCGCCAGCAGCTCGGCTAACAGATGGAATGAGCAGTTCTTC. Protein: CASSSANRWNEQFF.

The V gene is TRBV10-3, the J gene TRBJ1-2; 10 positions match TRBD1. The CDR3 is made up of 15 amino acids. Trimming at V came to 2 bases and at J to 4 bases, leaving 4 bases not matched to a gene. CDR1 is ENHRY and CDR2 is SYGVKD in the germline V gene. Here the CDR3 reads CAISEGTGELYGYTF. The CDR3 DNA sequence: TGTGCCATCAGTGAGGGGACAGGGGAGCTCTATGGCTACACCTTC.

The gene calls are TRBV5-6 and TRBJ2-1; D may be TRBD1 (6 bases). CDR3 length equals 12 residues. CDR1 SGHDT and CDR2 YYEEEE come from the germline V gene. The V end was cut by 4 bases, the J end by 9 bases, with 11 bases between. Here the CDR3 DNA reads TGTGCCAGCAGCCATCTACAGGGTGAGCAGTTCTTC. It codes for CASSHLQGEQFF. The whole variable domain, remainder taken from reference TRBV5-6 and TRBJ2-1, is DAGVTQSPTHLIKTRGQQVTLRCSPKSGHDTVSWYQQALGQGPQFIFQYYEEEERQRGNFPDRFSGHQFPNYSSELNVNALLLGDSALYLCASSHLQGEQFFGPGTRLTVL.

The rearrangement links TRBV19 to TRBJ2-2; maybe TRBD2 (6 bases). Germline assignment: CDR1 LNHDA and CDR2 SQIVND (reference sequence). This CDR3 region has 12 residues. V was pared by 6 bases and J by 5 bases, with 7 bases between. CDR3 residues: CASRGGTGELFF. CDR3 nucleotide sequence: TGTGCCAGTAGAGGAGGGACCGGGGAGCTGTTTTTT.

V and J are TRBV5-1 and TRBJ2-5, with a tentative D call TRBD1 (6 bases). Germline V gene sequence: CDR1 SGHRS, CDR2 YFSETQ. The germline V and J ends were trimmed by 0 bases and 1 base, with 7 bases remaining between them. This CDR3 spans 14 amino acids. CDR3 loop: CASSLDRVQETQYF. The CDR3 coding sequence is TGCGCCAGCAGCTTGGACAGGGTCCAAGAGACCCAGTACTTC. The full variable domain, in which reference TRBV5-1 and TRBJ2-5 provide the parts outside the CDR3, is KAGVTQTPRYLIKTRGQQVTLSCSPISGHRSVSWYQQTPGQGLQFLFEYFSETQRNKGNFPGRFSGRQFSNSRSEMNVSTLELGDSALYLCASSLDRVQETQYFGPGTRLLVL.

The chain couples TRBV6-5 to TRBJ2-1, with D maybe TRBD2 (7 bases). Germline V gene sequence: CDR1 MNHEY, CDR2 SVGAGI. The V and J ends lost 0 bases and 6 bases respectively, with 15 bases between them. The CDR3 has 16 amino acids. DNA of the CDR3: TGTGCCAGCAGTTACTCGAGGGGGGGGGCTTTCAATGAGCAGTTCTTC. Protein product: CASSYSRGGAFNEQFF.

Only a few counts were recorded for this clone. The genes are TRBV27 and TRBJ2-5, with 7 bases identical to TRBD2. The germline V gene encodes CDR1 MNHEY and CDR2 SMNVEV (reference sequence). This CDR3 has 12 amino acids. V lost 6 bases, J lost 4 bases, and 2 bases stayed unmatched. CDR3 in amino acids: CASSRGVETQYF. CDR3 coding DNA: TGTGCCAGCAGCCGGGGGGTAGAGACCCAGTACTTC.

This clone is a singleton in its sample. This rearrangement joins TRBV6-1 to TRBJ1-5; 7 bases fit TRBD1. This CDR3 region has 18 residues. Germline CDR1 and CDR2: MNHNS and SASEGT. Trimming took 1 base from V and 1 from J; bases not matched to a gene: 10. In nucleotides, the CDR3 is TGTGCCAGCAGTGAAGGACAGGGAATACCCCTGAGCAATCAGCCCCAGCATTTT. It specifies CASSEGQGIPLSNQPQHF.

This clone was found a few times. V usage is TRBV4-1 and J usage is TRBJ2-2; TRBD1 is a possible D gene (6 bases). CDR1 is MGHRA and CDR2 is YSYEKL in the germline V gene. The CDR3 totals 15 residues. The V gene lost 1 base and the J gene lost 1 base, with 7 bases spanning the gap. The CDR3 nucleotides read TGCGCCAGCAGCCAAGGGACAGTGAACACCGGGGAGCTGTTTTTT. Translating gives CASSQGTVNTGELFF.

The J gene is TRBJ2-1, the V gene TRBV4-1, with TRBD2 identical over 7 bases. The CDR3 consists of 19 residues. Germline CDR1 MGHRA, CDR2 YSYEKL. V was pared by 0 bases and J by 3 bases, with 14 bases of the junction left unmatched. Here the CDR3 DNA reads TGCGCCAGCAGCCAAGATGCTACACCTAGCGGCCAGATCTACAATGAGCAGTTCTTC. It codes for CASSQDATPSGQIYNEQFF.

The rearrangement links TRBV7-9 to TRBJ1-1, with D tentatively TRBD1 (5 bases). Germline lookup yields CDR1 SEHNR and CDR2 FQNEAQ (reference sequence). The CDR3 runs 14 residues. V was shortened by 5 bases and J by 5 bases, with 15 bases between the two germline ends. The CDR3 DNA reads as TGTGCCAGCAGCCTGCAGGGTCCGTTAACTGAAGCTTTCTTT. This encodes CASSLQGPLTEAFF.

The J gene is TRBJ2-6, the V gene TRBV7-6; 7 bases are a match to TRBD1. The trim removed 5 bases at V and 0 bases at J, leaving 10 bases unmatched. CDR1 SGHVS and CDR2 FNYEAQ come from the germline V gene. This CDR3 comprises 18 residues. This CDR3 reads CASSPGQVRGSGANVLTF. The CDR3 coding sequence is TGTGCCAGCAGCCCAGGACAGGTCCGGGGCTCTGGGGCCAACGTCCTGACTTTC.